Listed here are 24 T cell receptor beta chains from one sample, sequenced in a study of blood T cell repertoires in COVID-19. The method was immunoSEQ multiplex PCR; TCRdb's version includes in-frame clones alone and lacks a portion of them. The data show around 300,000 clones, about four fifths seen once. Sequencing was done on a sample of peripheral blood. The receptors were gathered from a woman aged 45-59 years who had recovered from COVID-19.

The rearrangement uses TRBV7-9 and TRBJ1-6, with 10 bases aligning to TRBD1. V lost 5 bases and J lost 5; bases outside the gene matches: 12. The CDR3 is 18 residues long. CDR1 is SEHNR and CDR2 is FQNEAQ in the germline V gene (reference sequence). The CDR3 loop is CASSGLPDRGTDNSPLHF. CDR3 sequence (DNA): TGTGCCAGCAGCGGCCTCCCGGACAGGGGGACAGATAATTCACCCCTCCACTTT.

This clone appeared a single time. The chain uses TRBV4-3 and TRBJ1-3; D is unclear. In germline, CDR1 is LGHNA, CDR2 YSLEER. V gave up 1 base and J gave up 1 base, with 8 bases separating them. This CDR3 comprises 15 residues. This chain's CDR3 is CASSQVRESGNTIYF. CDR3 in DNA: TGCGCCAGCAGCCAAGTTAGAGAATCTGGAAACACCATATATTTT.

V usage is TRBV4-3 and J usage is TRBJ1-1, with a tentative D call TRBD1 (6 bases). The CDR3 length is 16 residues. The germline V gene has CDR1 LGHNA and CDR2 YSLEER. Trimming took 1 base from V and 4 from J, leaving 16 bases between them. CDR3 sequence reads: CASSQVEGVGGTEAFF. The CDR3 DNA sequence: TGCGCCAGCAGCCAAGTTGAGGGGGTTGGAGGCACTGAAGCTTTCTTT.

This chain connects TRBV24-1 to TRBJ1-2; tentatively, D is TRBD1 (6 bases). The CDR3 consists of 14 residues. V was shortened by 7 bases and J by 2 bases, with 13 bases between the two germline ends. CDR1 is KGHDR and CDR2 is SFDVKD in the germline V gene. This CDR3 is CATSLDDRNYGYTF. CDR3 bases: TGTGCCACCAGCCTAGACGACAGGAACTATGGCTACACCTTC.

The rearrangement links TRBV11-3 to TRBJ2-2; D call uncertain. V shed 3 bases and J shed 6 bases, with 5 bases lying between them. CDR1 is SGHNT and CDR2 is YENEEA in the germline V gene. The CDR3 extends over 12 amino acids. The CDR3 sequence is CASSFNSGELFF. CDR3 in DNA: TGTGCCAGCAGCTTTAATTCCGGGGAGCTGTTTTTT.

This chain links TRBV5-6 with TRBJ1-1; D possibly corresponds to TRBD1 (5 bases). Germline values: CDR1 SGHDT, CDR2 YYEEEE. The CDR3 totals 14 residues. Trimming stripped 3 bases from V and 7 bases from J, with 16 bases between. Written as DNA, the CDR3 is TGTGCCAGCAGCTCCCCCCCCCGACAGTTTGAAGCTTTCTTT. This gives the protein CASSSPPRQFEAFF.

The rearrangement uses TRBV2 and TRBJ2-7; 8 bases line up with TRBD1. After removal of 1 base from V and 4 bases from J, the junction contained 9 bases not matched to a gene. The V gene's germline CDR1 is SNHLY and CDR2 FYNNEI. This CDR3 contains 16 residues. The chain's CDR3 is CASSEGVGGTGYEQYF. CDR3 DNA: TGTGCCAGCAGTGAAGGGGTGGGTGGGACAGGTTACGAGCAGTACTTC.

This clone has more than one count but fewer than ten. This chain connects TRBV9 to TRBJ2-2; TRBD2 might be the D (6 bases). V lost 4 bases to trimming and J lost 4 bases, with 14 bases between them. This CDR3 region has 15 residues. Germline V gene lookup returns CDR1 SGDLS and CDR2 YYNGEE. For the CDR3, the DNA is TGTGCCAGCAGCAAAGACGGCGGGGTCACCGGGGAGCTGTTTTTT. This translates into CASSKDGGVTGELFF.

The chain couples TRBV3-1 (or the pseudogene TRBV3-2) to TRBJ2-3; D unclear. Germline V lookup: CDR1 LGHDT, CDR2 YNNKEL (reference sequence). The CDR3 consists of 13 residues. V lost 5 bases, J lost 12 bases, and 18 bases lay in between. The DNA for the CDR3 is TGTGCCAGCAGCTCGATAGACACAAACTCCCAGTATTTT. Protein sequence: CASSSIDTNSQYF.

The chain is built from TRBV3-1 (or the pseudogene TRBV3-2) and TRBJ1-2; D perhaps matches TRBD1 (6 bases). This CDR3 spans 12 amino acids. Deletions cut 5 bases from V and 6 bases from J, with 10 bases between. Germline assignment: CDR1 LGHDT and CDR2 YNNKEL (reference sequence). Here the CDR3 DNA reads TGTGCCAGCAGCTTGGGACACAATGGCTACACCTTC. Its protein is CASSLGHNGYTF.

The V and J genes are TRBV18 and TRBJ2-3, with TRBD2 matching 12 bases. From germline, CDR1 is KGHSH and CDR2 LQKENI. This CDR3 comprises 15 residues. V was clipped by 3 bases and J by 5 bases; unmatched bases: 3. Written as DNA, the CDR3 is TGTGCCAGCTCACCCTCGACTAGCGGGAGAGATACGCAGTATTTT. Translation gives CASSPSTSGRDTQYF. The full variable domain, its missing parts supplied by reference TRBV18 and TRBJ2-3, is NAGVMQNPRHLVRRRGQEARLRCSPMKGHSHVYWYRQLPEEGLKFMVYLQKENIIDESGMPKERFSAEFPKEGPSILRIQQVVRGDSAAYFCASSPSTSGRDTQYFGPGTRLTVL.

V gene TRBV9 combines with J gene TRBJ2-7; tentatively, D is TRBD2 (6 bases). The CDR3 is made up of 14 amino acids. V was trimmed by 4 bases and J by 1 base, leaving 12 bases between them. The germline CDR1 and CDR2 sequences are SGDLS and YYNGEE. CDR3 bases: TGTGCCAGCAGCCCACCGGAGGGTTCCTACGAGCAGTACTTC. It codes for CASSPPEGSYEQYF.

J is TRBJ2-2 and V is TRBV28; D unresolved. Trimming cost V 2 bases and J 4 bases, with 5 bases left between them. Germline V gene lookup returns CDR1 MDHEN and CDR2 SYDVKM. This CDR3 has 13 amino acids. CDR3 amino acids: CASSLEATGELFF. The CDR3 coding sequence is TGTGCCAGCAGTTTAGAAGCCACCGGGGAGCTGTTTTTT.

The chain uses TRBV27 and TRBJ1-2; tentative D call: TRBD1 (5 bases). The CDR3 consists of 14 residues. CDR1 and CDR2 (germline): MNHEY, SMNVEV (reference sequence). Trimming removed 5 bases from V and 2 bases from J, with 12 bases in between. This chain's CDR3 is CASSPRKGNYGYTF. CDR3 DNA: TGTGCCAGCAGTCCCCGGAAGGGGAACTATGGCTACACCTTC.

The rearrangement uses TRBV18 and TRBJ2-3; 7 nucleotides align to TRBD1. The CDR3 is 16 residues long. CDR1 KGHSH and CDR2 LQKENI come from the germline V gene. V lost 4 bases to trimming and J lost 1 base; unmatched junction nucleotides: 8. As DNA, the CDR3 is TGTGCCAGCTCACACGCCCCAGGGACAGGCACAGATACGCAGTATTTT. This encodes CASSHAPGTGTDTQYF.

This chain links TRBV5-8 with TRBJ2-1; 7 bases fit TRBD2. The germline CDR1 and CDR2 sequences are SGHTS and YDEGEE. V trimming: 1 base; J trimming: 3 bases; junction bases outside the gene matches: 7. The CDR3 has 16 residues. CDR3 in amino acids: CASSLSTWTSYNEQFF. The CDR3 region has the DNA TGTGCCAGCAGCTTGTCCACCTGGACTAGCTACAATGAGCAGTTCTTC.

CDR3 bases: TGTGCCAGCAGCCCCGACGCATACAGGGTGGCGATGAACACTGAAGCTTTCTTT. This translates into CASSPDAYRVAMNTEAFF. The chain carries TRBV3-1 (or the pseudogene TRBV3-2) and TRBJ1-1; D possibly corresponds to TRBD1 (6 bases). Germline CDR1 reads LGHDT; CDR2 reads YNNKEL (reference sequence). Trimming removed 4 bases at V and 0 bases at J, with 21 bases between. The CDR3 length is 18 residues.

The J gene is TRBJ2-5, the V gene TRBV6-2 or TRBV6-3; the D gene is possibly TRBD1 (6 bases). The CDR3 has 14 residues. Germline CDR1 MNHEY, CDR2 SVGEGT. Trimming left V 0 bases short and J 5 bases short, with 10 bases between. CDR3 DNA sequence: TGTGCCAGCAGTTACTCGACAACAGGGGAGACCCAGTACTTC. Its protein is CASSYSTTGETQYF.

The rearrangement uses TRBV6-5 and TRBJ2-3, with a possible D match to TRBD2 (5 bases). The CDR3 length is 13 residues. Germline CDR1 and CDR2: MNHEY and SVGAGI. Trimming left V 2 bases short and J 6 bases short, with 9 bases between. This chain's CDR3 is CASSYTEEDTQYF. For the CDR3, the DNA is TGTGCCAGCAGTTACACGGAGGAGGATACGCAGTATTTT.

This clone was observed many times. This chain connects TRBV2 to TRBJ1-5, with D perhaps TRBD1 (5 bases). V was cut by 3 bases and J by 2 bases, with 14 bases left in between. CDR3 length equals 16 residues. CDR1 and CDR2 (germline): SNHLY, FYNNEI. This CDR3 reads CASSDVGLDRNQPQHF. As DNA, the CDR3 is TGTGCCAGCAGTGATGTGGGGCTTGATCGCAATCAGCCCCAGCATTTT.

As DNA, the CDR3 is TGCGCCAGCAGCCACGACACAGGAAACTATGGCTACACCTTC. Its protein is CASSHDTGNYGYTF. The chain links TRBV4-3 to TRBJ1-2, with D perhaps matching TRBD1 (5 bases). Trimming took off 3 bases at V and 2 bases at J, with 10 bases between the two ends. Germline V CDR1 and CDR2: LGHNA, YSLEER. The CDR3 extends over 14 amino acids.

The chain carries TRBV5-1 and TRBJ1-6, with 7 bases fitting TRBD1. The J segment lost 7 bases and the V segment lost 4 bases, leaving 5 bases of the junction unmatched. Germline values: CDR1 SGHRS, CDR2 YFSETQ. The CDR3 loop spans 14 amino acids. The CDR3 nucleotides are TGCGCCAGCAGCCAAGGGACAGAGAATTCACCCCTCCACTTT. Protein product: CASSQGTENSPLHF.

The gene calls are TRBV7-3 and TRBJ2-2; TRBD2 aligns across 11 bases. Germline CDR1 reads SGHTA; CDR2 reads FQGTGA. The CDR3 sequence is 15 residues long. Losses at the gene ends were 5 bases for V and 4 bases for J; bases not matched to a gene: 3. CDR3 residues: CASSPTSGATGELFF. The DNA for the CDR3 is TGTGCCAGCAGCCCGACTAGCGGGGCCACCGGGGAGCTGTTTTTT.

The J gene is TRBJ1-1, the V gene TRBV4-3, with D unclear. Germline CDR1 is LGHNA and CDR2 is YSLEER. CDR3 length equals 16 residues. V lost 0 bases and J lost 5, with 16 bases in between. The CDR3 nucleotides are TGCGCCAGCAGCCAAGATCATGGCAGACCCAGGACTGAAGCTTTCTTT. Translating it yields CASSQDHGRPRTEAFF.